This entry lists 28 T cell receptor beta chains sequenced from one sample in a study of Tregs in tolerant kidney transplant recipients. TCRdb's copy holds only in-frame clones and misses some; the assay was immunoSEQ multiplex PCR. The table records 4,000 to 5,500 clones, roughly 42% of them present only once. These receptors have no known antigen. Sequences were obtained from CD8+ T cells from blood cultured with allogeneic cells. The receptors were gathered from a human donor in good health.

The V call is TRBV2, the J call TRBJ2-5, with 9 positions matching TRBD2. Germline V CDR1 and CDR2: SNHLY, FYNNEI. Losses at the gene ends were 6 bases for V and 5 bases for J; bases not matched to a gene: 7. The CDR3 consists of 14 residues. The CDR3: CASSPGLATETQYF. The CDR3 nucleotides read TGTGCCAGCAGCCCGGGACTAGCCACCGAGACCCAGTACTTC.

There are a few counts of this clone. The V gene is TRBV19, the J gene TRBJ2-5; TRBD1 might be the D (6 bases). CDR1 is LNHDA and CDR2 is SQIVND in the germline V gene (reference sequence). The CDR3 sequence is 14 residues long. The V gene lost 2 bases and the J gene lost 5 bases, with 12 bases spanning the gap. CDR3 region: CASSIRQGPETQYF. CDR3 DNA: TGTGCCAGTAGTATACGGCAGGGGCCCGAGACCCAGTACTTC.

This chain uses TRBV19 with TRBJ2-5; 11 bases are a match to TRBD1. After removal of 5 bases from V and 4 bases from J, the junction contained 24 bases not matched to a gene. The CDR3 loop spans 21 amino acids. Per germline, CDR1 LNHDA and CDR2 SQIVND (reference sequence). CDR3 sequence (DNA): TGTGCCAGTAGTCCCCCTCTTACGGACAGGGGGCGCGGAGGTGCACGAGAGACCCAGTACTTC. Its translation is CASSPPLTDRGRGGARETQYF.

J is TRBJ2-4 and V is TRBV6-7; D uncertain. TRBV6-7 is noted as an ORF with a role that remains uncertain. The length of the CDR3 is 16 residues. V was trimmed by 2 bases and J by 0 bases, leaving 11 bases between them. CDR3 in amino acids: CASSYESDGAKNIQYF. The CDR3 nucleotides are TGTGCCAGCAGTTACGAGTCAGACGGAGCCAAAAACATTCAGTACTTC.

The rearrangement uses TRBV27 and TRBJ2-7, with D perhaps being TRBD1 or TRBD2 (6 bases each). Germline lookup yields CDR1 MNHEY and CDR2 SMNVEV (reference sequence). This CDR3 contains 13 residues. V lost 6 bases to trimming and J lost 6 bases, with 15 bases between them. CDR3: CASSLFGGLEQYF. Written as DNA, the CDR3 is TGTGCCAGCAGCTTGTTTGGGGGGCTCGAGCAGTACTTC.

The chain is built from TRBV7-3 and TRBJ1-5; D uncertain. This CDR3 spans 12 amino acids. Between the trimmed V and J ends, which lost 5 bases and 8 bases, there was a span of 10 bases. Germline CDR1 SGHTA, CDR2 FQGTGA. The CDR3 DNA follows: TGTGCCAGCAGCCGCTCTATGGAGCCCCAGCATTTT. Translation gives CASSRSMEPQHF.

Within the sample, this clone is medium-sized. The rearrangement joins TRBV7-6 to TRBJ1-2; TRBD1 is a possible D gene (5 bases). The CDR3 loop spans 12 amino acids. CDR1 and CDR2 from the germline V gene are SGHVS and FNYEAQ. The V end was cut by 2 bases, the J end by 6 bases, with 7 bases between. In DNA form, the CDR3 reads TGTGCCAGCAGCTTACCGGGGGATGGCTACACCTTC. It is translated as CASSLPGDGYTF.

By share, this clone counts as medium-sized (0.01 to 0.1%). The chain is built from TRBV4-3 and TRBJ1-2; tentative D call: TRBD1 (5 bases). Germline lookup yields CDR1 LGHNA and CDR2 YSLEER. V lost 0 bases and J lost 2, with 10 bases in between. The CDR3 loop spans 15 amino acids. In DNA form, the CDR3 reads TGCGCCAGCAGCCAAGATAGGGCAGGGAACTATGGCTACACCTTC. This encodes CASSQDRAGNYGYTF.

Concerning this clone: The sample carries other DNA sequences with the same CDR3. The rearrangement links TRBV27 to TRBJ2-1; D is uncertain. The V gene lost 3 bases and the J gene lost 7 bases, with 7 bases spanning the gap. This CDR3 is 12 amino acids long. Germline V lookup: CDR1 MNHEY, CDR2 SMNVEV (reference sequence). CDR3 in amino acids: CASSLIGNEQFF. The CDR3 region has the DNA TGTGCCAGCAGTTTGATTGGGAATGAGCAGTTCTTC.

This clone is medium-sized in the sample. The chain carries TRBV30 and TRBJ1-5; no reliable D call. With 0 bases removed from V and 7 bases from J, the gap between germline ends came to 16 bases. The CDR3 totals 15 residues. Per the germline V gene, CDR1 is GTSNPN and CDR2 is SVGIG (reference sequence). CDR3 nucleotides: TGTGCCTGGAGTGTTGGGCTTGGAGCACGGCAGCCCCAGCATTTT. It encodes CAWSVGLGARQPQHF.

The chain joins TRBV6-5 to TRBJ1-5; possible D gene TRBD1, 5 bases. The CDR3 is 15 residues long. V was pared by 2 bases and J by 2 bases, with 10 bases between. Germline V gene sequence: CDR1 MNHEY, CDR2 SVGAGI. CDR3 bases: TGTGCCAGCAGTTACGGATTAGGGGGCAATCAGCCCCAGCATTTT. This encodes CASSYGLGGNQPQHF.

The chain couples TRBV9 to TRBJ2-1; 14 bases line up with TRBD2. Trimming cost V 4 bases and J 0 bases; bases outside gene matches: 3. The germline CDR1 and CDR2 sequences are SGDLS and YYNGEE. This CDR3 contains 17 residues. CDR3: CASSIGTSGSSYNEQFF. The CDR3 DNA follows: TGTGCCAGCAGCATAGGGACTAGCGGGAGCTCCTACAATGAGCAGTTCTTC.

This clone was seen more than once but under ten times. The V call is TRBV4-1, the J call TRBJ2-7; D is uncertain. Trimming shortened V by 1 base and J by 2 bases, and 12 bases separated the two germline ends. The CDR3 has 15 residues. Germline V gives CDR1 MGHRA, CDR2 YSYEKL. The CDR3 coding sequence is TGCGCCAGCAGCCAAGCAGCCCAAGCTGCCTACGAGCAGTACTTC. As protein: CASSQAAQAAYEQYF.

CDR3 sequence: CASSVGGEANEQFF. The CDR3, as DNA: TGTGCCAGCAGCGTAGGGGGGGAGGCGAATGAGCAGTTCTTC. This chain connects TRBV9 to TRBJ2-1; D might be TRBD2 (6 bases). Looked up from germline, CDR1 is SGDLS and CDR2 is YYNGEE. V was clipped by 0 bases and J by 7 bases, with 11 bases between them. The CDR3 sequence is 14 residues long.

This clone was seen a handful of times. The J gene is TRBJ2-2, the V gene TRBV9, with D unclear. Trimming removed 4 bases from V and 4 bases from J, with 14 bases in between. In germline, CDR1 is SGDLS, CDR2 YYNGEE. This CDR3 has 15 amino acids. The CDR3 sequence: CASSLWTESTGELFF. The CDR3 bases are TGTGCCAGCAGCCTTTGGACCGAATCCACCGGGGAGCTGTTTTTT.

V gene TRBV9 combines with J gene TRBJ1-4; TRBD1 agrees at 11 bases. The ends lost 0 bases at V and 8 bases at J; junction bases unmatched: 3. The CDR3 loop spans 15 amino acids. Germline V CDR1 and CDR2: SGDLS, YYNGEE. CDR3 bases: TGTGCCAGCAGCGTAGAGGGGACAGGGGGAGAAAAACTGTTTTTT. It is translated as CASSVEGTGGEKLFF.

The chain couples TRBV6-5 to TRBJ1-5; TRBD1 is a possible D gene (5 bases). This CDR3 is 14 amino acids long. Trimming cost V 2 bases and J 6 bases, with 11 bases left between them. Germline loops: CDR1 MNHEY, CDR2 SVGAGI. CDR3 DNA sequence: TGTGCCAGCAGTTACATCCATAGGGGTCAGCCCCAGCATTTT. Translating it yields CASSYIHRGQPQHF.

CDR3 DNA sequence: TGTGCCAGCAAAATAGGGGGGGCCGTAGAGACCCAGTACTTC. Its protein product is CASKIGGAVETQYF. The chain employs TRBV6-6 and TRBJ2-5; D is possibly TRBD2 (7 bases). V was pared by 7 bases and J by 4 bases, with 16 bases between. The germline V gene has CDR1 MNHNY and CDR2 SVGAGI (reference sequence). This CDR3 is built from 14 residues.

This clone was recorded a few times. This chain connects TRBV4-1 to TRBJ2-5, with D possibly TRBD2 on 7 matching bases. This CDR3 spans 18 amino acids. Germline V gives CDR1 MGHRA, CDR2 YSYEKL. V lost 1 base and J 5 bases, leaving 23 bases between the germline ends. In nucleotides, the CDR3 is TGCGCCAGCAGCCAAGCAAAAAGGTTCGGGGGGCCTTCGGAGACCCAGTACTTC. Its translation: CASSQAKRFGGPSETQYF.

This clone ranks as medium-sized. The gene calls are TRBV29-1 and TRBJ2-1, with 8 bases matching TRBD2. The V gene end was trimmed by 0 bases and the J gene end by 10 bases; junction bases not matched to a gene: 5. The length of the CDR3 is 13 residues. The germline CDR1 and CDR2 sequences are SQVTM and ANQGSEA. The CDR3 is CSVEDGGGLEQFF. The DNA of the CDR3 is TGCAGCGTTGAAGACGGGGGGGGACTCGAGCAGTTCTTC.

In its sample, this clone ranks as medium-sized. This chain's CDR3 is CASSLALIGEGYNEQFF. DNA for the CDR3: TGTGCCAGCAGCTTAGCGTTGATCGGGGAGGGCTACAATGAGCAGTTCTTC. This chain joins TRBV7-8 and TRBJ2-1, with 7 bases that match TRBD2. CDR1 and CDR2 (germline): SGHVS, FQNEAQ. Losses at the gene ends were 0 bases for V and 3 bases for J; bases not matched to a gene: 8. The CDR3 is 17 amino acids.

By share of the sample, this clone is medium-sized (0.01 to 0.1%). In DNA form, the CDR3 reads TGTGCCAGCAGCTTAAGTTTAGACAGCTGGGATGCGGGCTACACCTTC. This gives the protein CASSLSLDSWDAGYTF. The genes are TRBV7-9 and TRBJ1-2, with D possibly being TRBD1 (5 bases). Germline CDR1 reads SEHNR; CDR2 reads FQNEAQ (reference sequence). The CDR3 covers 16 residues. V was pared by 2 bases and J by 8 bases, with 21 bases between.

By its share, this clone is medium-sized. The DNA of the CDR3 is TGCGCCAGCAGCTTGGCCGGCCCCTCCTATGGCTACACCTTC. Its protein product is CASSLAGPSYGYTF. The chain couples TRBV5-1 to TRBJ1-2; D is ambiguous. Trimming stripped 0 bases from V and 4 bases from J, with 10 bases between. Germline values: CDR1 SGHRS, CDR2 YFSETQ. This CDR3 spans 14 amino acids. Full variable domain (missing parts from reference TRBV5-1 and TRBJ1-2): KAGVTQTPRYLIKTRGQQVTLSCSPISGHRSVSWYQQTPGQGLQFLFEYFSETQRNKGNFPGRFSGRQFSNSRSEMNVSTLELGDSALYLCASSLAGPSYGYTFGSGTRLTVV.

V gene TRBV6-5 combines with J gene TRBJ2-7; tentatively, D is TRBD1 (5 bases). V was trimmed by 6 bases and J by 5 bases, leaving 17 bases between them. CDR3 length: 14 amino acids. Germline-derived CDR1 and CDR2 are MNHEY and SVGAGI. The CDR3 sequence is CASRFTGAAHEQYF. Here the CDR3 DNA reads TGTGCCAGCAGATTTACTGGGGCCGCCCACGAGCAGTACTTC.

Sample share makes this clone medium-sized. The chain carries TRBV6-5 and TRBJ2-2; 7 bases line up with TRBD1. Germline values: CDR1 MNHEY, CDR2 SVGAGI. The V gene end was trimmed by 2 bases and the J gene end by 4 bases; junction bases not matched to a gene: 4. The CDR3 length is 15 residues. The DNA of the CDR3 is TGTGCCAGCAGTTACGACGCAGGGGGCACCGGGGAGCTGTTTTTT. Translated, it gives CASSYDAGGTGELFF.

Judged by abundance, this clone is medium-sized. V gene TRBV15 combines with J gene TRBJ2-2; no firm D call. The CDR3 is made up of 15 amino acids. The germline V and J ends were trimmed by 0 bases and 1 base, with 6 bases remaining between them. Germline V CDR1 and CDR2: LNHNV, YYDKDF (reference sequence). The CDR3 DNA sequence: TGTGCCACCAGCAGAGATCTGGGGAACACCGGGGAGCTGTTTTTT. Protein sequence: CATSRDLGNTGELFF.

This clone is medium-sized (0.01 to 0.1%) within its sample. The V call is TRBV10-3, the J call TRBJ1-2; D is unresolved. Germline V gene lookup returns CDR1 ENHRY and CDR2 SYGVKD. V lost 8 bases to trimming and J lost 8 bases, with 15 bases between them. There are 12 residues in the CDR3. The CDR3 spells CAILGPPRGYTF. The DNA of the CDR3 is TGTGCCATCCTAGGACCACCAAGAGGCTACACCTTC.

Details on this clone: This may arise from a read error, as a much more abundant clone is one base away. Distinct nucleotide sequences in the sample also encode this CDR3. V and J are TRBV13 and TRBJ2-7; 11 bases line up with TRBD1. The germline V gene has CDR1 PRHDT and CDR2 FYEKMQ (reference sequence). This CDR3 has 14 residues. In DNA, the CDR3 is TGCGCCAGCAGCCCGGGACAGGGGGCCTACGAGCAGTACTTC. It codes for CASSPGQGAYEQYF.